Shown below are 14 T cell receptor beta chains from a single sample sequenced in a study of tissue T cells after allogeneic stem cell transplantation. This table comes from immunoSEQ multiplex PCR, and its TCRdb copy is limited to in-frame clones, with some not included. The table includes some 22,000 clones, roughly three quarters detected once. Sequencing input: blood. These receptors were obtained from a female BALB/c mouse in good health. The MHC haplotype of this mouse line is H2-d.

This clone was recorded a few times. These gene names are mouse names. The CDR3 end falls 1 residue outside the read, so it is completed with the germline J gene. The V and J genes are TRBV14 and TRBJ2-7; 9 positions agree with TRBD2. CDR1 and CDR2 from the germline V gene are SGHDT and FRDEAV. The length of the CDR3 is 15 residues. The ends lost 5 bases at V and 0 bases at J; junction bases unmatched: 6. The sequenced CDR3 bases are TGTGCCAGCAGCATCGGACTGGGGTCCTCCTATGAACAGTAC. It specifies CASSIGLGSSYEQY. The CDR3, in full, reads CASSIGLGSSYEQYF.

As concerns this clone: Mouse gene names apply. The CDR3 end lies 1 residue beyond the end of the read and is filled in from the germline J gene. The J gene is TRBJ2-7, the V gene TRBV16, with 13 positions matching TRBD2. Germline V gene lookup returns CDR1 SGHSA and CDR2 FRNQAP. The CDR3 loop spans 17 amino acids. The junction had 7 bases not matched to a gene; V was cut back by 5 bases and J by 0 bases. The CDR3 sequence: CASSTRDWGGFSYEQYF. The CDR3 bases that were read are TGTGCAAGCAGCACCCGGGACTGGGGGGGTTTCTCCTATGAACAGTAC.

A word on this clone: Mouse gene names and germline throughout. The read falls 1 residue short of the CDR3 end, and the missing part is taken from the germline J gene. V usage is TRBV5 and J usage is TRBJ1-4; 7 nucleotides match TRBD1. V trimming: 0 bases; J trimming: 4 bases; junction bases outside the gene matches: 2. Germline values: CDR1 LGHNA, CDR2 YNLKQL (reference sequence). The CDR3 has 15 amino acids. The sequenced CDR3 bases are TGTGCCAGCAGCCAAGAGTGGGACAGCAACGAAAGATTATTT. The encoded protein is CASSQEWDSNERLF. The complete CDR3 sequence is CASSQEWDSNERLFF.

With regard to this clone: Gene names follow the mouse nomenclature. The read is 1 residue too short to cover the CDR3 end, so that end is filled in from the germline J gene. V and J are TRBV2 and TRBJ2-7; TRBD2 agrees at 8 bases. Germline assignment: CDR1 LGHNA and CDR2 YSYQKL. The CDR3 sequence is 14 residues long. J gave up 0 bases and V 3 bases, and 1 base lay outside the gene matches. CDR3 sequence: CASSQTGASYEQYF. Incomplete CDR3 DNA: TGTGCCAGCAGCCAGACTGGGGCCTCCTATGAACAGTAC.

Note on this clone: Gene names refer to mouse genes. The CDR3 end is not reached by the read, which stops 1 residue before it; the germline J gene fills it in. This chain uses TRBV14 with TRBJ2-7; D is unclear. Trimming took off 1 base at V and 6 bases at J, with 5 bases between the two ends. Germline V gene data show CDR1 as SGHDT and CDR2 as FRDEAV. This CDR3 has 11 residues. Here the CDR3 reads CASSFLVEQYF. The CDR3 bases that were read are TGTGCCAGCAGTTTCCTGGTTGAACAGTAC.

The sample holds a few counts of this clone. The genes and germline here are from mouse. The part of the CDR3 DNA that was read is TGTGCCAGCAGCCAATCCGGGACTGGGGTCTATGAACAGTAC. This codes for CASSQSGTGVYEQY. The CDR3 as a whole reads CASSQSGTGVYEQYF. The chain joins TRBV2 to TRBJ2-7, with 10 bases that match TRBD2. The CDR3 end lies 1 residue beyond the end of the read and is filled in from the germline J gene. In germline, CDR1 is LGHNA, CDR2 YSYQKL. The CDR3 sequence is 15 residues long. V gave up 2 bases and J gave up 3 bases; unmatched junction bases: 4.

This clone turned up a few times. All gene names here are mouse names. The read terminates 1 residue ahead of where the CDR3 ends, so the germline J gene completes it. The chain carries TRBV13-2 and TRBJ2-7, with 10 bases fitting TRBD2. This CDR3 comprises 15 residues. Trimming at V came to 0 bases and at J to 7 bases, leaving 7 bases not matched to a gene. Germline CDR1 NNHNN, CDR2 SYGAGS (reference sequence). Partial CDR3 DNA: TGTGCCAGCGGTGATGCAGCGACTGGGGGGAAGGAACAGTAC. Translating gives CASGDAATGGKEQY. The entire CDR3 protein reads CASGDAATGGKEQYF.

This clone was recorded a few times. Any gene name here is a mouse gene name. The read finishes 1 residue shy of the CDR3 end, and the germline J gene is used to complete it. This sequence joins TRBV13-1 and TRBJ1-6, with D hard to call. TRBJ1-6 is an open reading frame, and its role is uncertain. There are 13 residues in the CDR3. Germline-derived CDR1 and CDR2 are NSHNY and SYGAGN. V was shortened by 0 bases and J by 6 bases, with 4 bases between the two germline ends. The CDR3 region is CASSDAPNSPLYF. CDR3 DNA, as far as it was read: TGTGCCAGCAGTGATGCCCCTAATTCGCCCCTCTAC.

A word on this clone: Genes here carry mouse names. The DNA ends 1 residue before the CDR3 does, and the rest of the CDR3 is filled in from the germline J gene. The rearrangement joins TRBV20 to TRBJ2-2; 7 bases map to TRBD2. Per the germline V gene, CDR1 is GFQATS and CDR2 is STVNSAI. V lost 4 bases to trimming and J lost 0 bases; unmatched junction nucleotides: 2. CDR3 length: 14 residues. CDR3 sequence: CGATGGANTGQLYF. The covered CDR3 bases are TGTGGTGCTACTGGGGGAGCAAACACCGGGCAGCTCTAC.

In its sample, this clone was seen a few times. The genes are named according to mouse. Coverage ceases 1 residue before the CDR3 finishes, and the germline J gene fills in the end. The V and J genes are TRBV19 and TRBJ2-2; D is possibly TRBD1 or TRBD2 (5 bases each). Germline lookup yields CDR1 FNHDT and CDR2 SITEND (reference sequence). Deletions cut 6 bases from V and 4 bases from J, with 13 bases between. The CDR3 loop spans 14 amino acids. CDR3 DNA (partial): TGTGCCAGCAAGGAGGGGCGCCCCACCGGGCAGCTCTAC. It yields the protein CASKEGRPTGQLY. The CDR3 as a whole reads CASKEGRPTGQLYF.

Points on this clone: Each gene name is a mouse one. The part of the CDR3 DNA that was read is TGTGCCAGCGGTGGGGGACAGTATAATTCGCCCCTCTAC. As protein: CASGGGQYNSPLY. The entire CDR3 reads CASGGGQYNSPLYF. The rearrangement joins TRBV13-2 to TRBJ1-6; 7 positions agree with TRBD1. The read ends 1 residue early relative to the CDR3; the germline J gene fills the gap. TRBJ1-6 is reported as an ORF; its role is uncertain. Germline V gene lookup returns CDR1 NNHNN and CDR2 SYGAGS (reference sequence). The CDR3 contains 14 residues. Trimming at V came to 3 bases and at J to 4 bases, leaving 1 base not matched to a gene.

Points on this clone: Gene names refer to mouse genes. The CDR3 goes on 1 residue after the read ends, and that part is filled in from the germline J gene. This rearrangement joins TRBV13-2 to TRBJ2-3; TRBD1 matches at 10 bases. This CDR3 has 14 residues. Germline loops: CDR1 NNHNN, CDR2 SYGAGS (reference sequence). The V segment lost 1 base and the J segment 8 bases; nucleotides outside the gene matches: 4. This chain's CDR3 is CASGDRQGARTLYF. CDR3 bases read: TGTGCCAGCGGTGATCGACAGGGGGCAAGAACGCTGTAT.

A note on this clone: Gene names are mouse gene names. The read ends 1 residue early relative to the CDR3; the germline J gene fills the gap. The chain has TRBV1 and TRBJ2-5; weak D call: TRBD2 (5 bases). The V gene lost 0 bases and the J gene lost 2 bases, with 9 bases spanning the gap. The CDR3 sequence is 15 residues long. Germline V lookup: CDR1 NSQYPW, CDR2 LRSPGD (reference sequence). Incomplete CDR3 DNA: TGCACCTGCAGTGCAGATCCGCTGGGCCAAGACACCCAGTAC. Its translation is CTCSADPLGQDTQY. The complete CDR3 reads CTCSADPLGQDTQYF. Full variable domain (missing parts from reference TRBV1 and TRBJ2-5): VTLLEQNPRWRLVPRGQAVNLRCILKNSQYPWMSWYQQDLQKQLQWLFTLRSPGDKEVKSLPGADYLATRVTDTELRLQVANMSQGRTLYCTCSADPLGQDTQYFGPGTRLLVL.

This clone was seen a handful of times. Any gene name here is a mouse gene name. The CDR3 end falls 1 residue outside the read, so it is completed with the germline J gene. The V gene is TRBV13-1, the J gene TRBJ2-5; 9 bases agree with TRBD2. J gave up 4 bases and V 3 bases, and 3 bases lay outside the gene matches. Germline CDR1 reads NSHNY; CDR2 reads SYGAGN. There are 14 residues in the CDR3. CDR3: CASSGLGAEDTQYF. The sequenced part of the CDR3 DNA is TGTGCCAGCAGTGGACTGGGGGCCGAAGACACCCAGTAC.